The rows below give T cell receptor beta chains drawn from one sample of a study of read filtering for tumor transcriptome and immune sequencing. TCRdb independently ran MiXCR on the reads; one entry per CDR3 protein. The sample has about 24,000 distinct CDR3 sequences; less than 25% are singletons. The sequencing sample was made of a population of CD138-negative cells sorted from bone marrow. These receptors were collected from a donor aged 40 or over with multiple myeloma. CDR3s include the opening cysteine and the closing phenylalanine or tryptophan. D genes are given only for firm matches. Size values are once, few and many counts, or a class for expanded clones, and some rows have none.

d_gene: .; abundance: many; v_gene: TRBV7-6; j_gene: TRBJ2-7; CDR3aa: CASSLVASYEQYF; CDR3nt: TGTGCCAGCAGCTTAGTAGCCAGCTACGAGCAGTACTTC
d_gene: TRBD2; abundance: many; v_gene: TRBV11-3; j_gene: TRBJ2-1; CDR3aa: CASSLHGRGYNEQFF; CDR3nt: TGTGCCAGCAGCTTACACGGGAGGGGCTACAATGAGCAGTTCTTC
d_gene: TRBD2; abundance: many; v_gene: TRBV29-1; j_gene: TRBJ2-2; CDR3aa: CSVVAGGNTGELFF; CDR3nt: TGCAGCGTTGTAGCGGGAGGGAACACCGGGGAGCTGTTTTTT
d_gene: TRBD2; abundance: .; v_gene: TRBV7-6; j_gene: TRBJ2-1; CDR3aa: CASSLTAGANEQFF; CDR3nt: TGTGCCAGCAGCTTAACGGCGGGAGCCAATGAGCAGTTCTTC
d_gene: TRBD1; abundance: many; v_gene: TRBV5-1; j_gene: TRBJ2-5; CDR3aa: CASSYMTGRETQYF; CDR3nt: TGCGCCAGCAGCTACATGACAGGGCGAGAGACCCAGTACTTC
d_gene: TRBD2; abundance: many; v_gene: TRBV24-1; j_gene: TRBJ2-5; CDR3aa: CATSDSRLAGSRETQYF; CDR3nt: TGTGCCACCAGTGATTCTAGGCTAGCGGGAAGTCGAGAGACCCAGTACTTC
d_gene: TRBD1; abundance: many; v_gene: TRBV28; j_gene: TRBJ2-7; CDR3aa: CASSPPRAGGYSYEQYF; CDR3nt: TGTGCCAGCAGTCCACCTCGGGCAGGGGGTTACTCCTACGAGCAGTACTTC
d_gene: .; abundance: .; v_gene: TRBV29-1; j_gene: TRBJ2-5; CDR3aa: CSVRQVQETQHF; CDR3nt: TGCAGCGTTAGACAGGTCCAAGAGACCCAGCACTTC
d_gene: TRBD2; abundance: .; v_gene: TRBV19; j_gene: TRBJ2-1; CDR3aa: CASSIRNGGSPHNEQFF; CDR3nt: TGTGCCAGTAGTATTAGAAACGGCGGGAGCCCCCACAATGAGCAGTTCTTC
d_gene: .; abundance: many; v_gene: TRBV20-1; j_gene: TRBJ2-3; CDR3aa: CSARVRGYGTDTQYF; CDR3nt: TGCAGTGCTAGGGTCCGGGGGTACGGGACAGATACGCAGTATTTT
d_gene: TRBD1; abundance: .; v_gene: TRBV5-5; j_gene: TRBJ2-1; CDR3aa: CASSLGVRGTGGYNEQFF; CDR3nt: TGTGCCAGCAGCTTGGGAGTCCGCGGGACAGGGGGCTACAATGAGCAGTTCTTC
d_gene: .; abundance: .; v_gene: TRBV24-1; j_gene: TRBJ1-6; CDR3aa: CATQDSSYNSPLHF; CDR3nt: TGTGCCACCCAGGACAGCTCCTATAATTCACCCCTCCACTTT
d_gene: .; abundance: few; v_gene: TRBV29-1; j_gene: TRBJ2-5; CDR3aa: CSVVATQETQYF; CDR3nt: TGCAGCGTTGTTGCGACCCAAGAGACCCAGTACTTC
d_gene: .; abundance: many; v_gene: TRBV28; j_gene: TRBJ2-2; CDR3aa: CASSLSTNTGELFF; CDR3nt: TGTGCCAGCAGTTTAAGTACGAACACCGGGGAGCTGTTTTTT
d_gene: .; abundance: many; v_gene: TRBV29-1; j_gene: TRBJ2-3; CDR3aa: CSVRVSTDTQYF; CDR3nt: TGCAGCGTTCGGGTTAGCACAGATACGCAGTATTTT
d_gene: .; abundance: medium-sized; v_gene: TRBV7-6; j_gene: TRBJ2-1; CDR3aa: CASSLGLARGGKEQFF; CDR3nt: TGTGCCAGCAGCTTAGGATTGGCCAGGGGGGGGAAGGAGCAGTTCTTC
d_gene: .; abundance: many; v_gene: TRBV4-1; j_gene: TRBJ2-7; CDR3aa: CASSQEQGVTYEQYF; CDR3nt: TGCGCCAGCAGCCAAGAACAGGGCGTCACCTACGAGCAGTACTTC
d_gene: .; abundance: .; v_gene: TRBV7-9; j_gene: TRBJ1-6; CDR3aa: CASSSRQGLGSPLHF; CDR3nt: TGTGCCAGCAGCTCAAGGCAGGGGTTAGGATCACCCCTCCACTTT
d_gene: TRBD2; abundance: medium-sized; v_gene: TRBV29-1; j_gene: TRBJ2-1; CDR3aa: CSVEGGLAGGYNNEQFF; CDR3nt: TGCAGCGTTGAAGGGGGACTAGCGGGAGGCTACAACAATGAGCAGTTCTTC
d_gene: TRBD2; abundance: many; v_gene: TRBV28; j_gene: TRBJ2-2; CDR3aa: CASSASGAGFTGELFF; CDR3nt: TGTGCCAGCAGTGCTAGCGGGGCCGGATTTACCGGGGAGCTGTTTTTT
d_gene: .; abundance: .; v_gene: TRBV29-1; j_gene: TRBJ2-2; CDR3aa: CNVDTGNAGELFF; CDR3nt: TGCAACGTTGATACAGGGAACGCCGGGGAGCTGTTTTTT
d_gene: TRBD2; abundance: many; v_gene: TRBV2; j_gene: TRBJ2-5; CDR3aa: CASLPGGPMGAQYF; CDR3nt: TGTGCCAGCCTCCCGGGAGGGCCGATGGGGGCCCAGTACTTC